Here is one T cell receptor (beta chain) with its context. This record comes from a study of blood T cell repertoires in COVID-19. Study details: Sites across the United States, Italy and Spain contributed samples from acute and convalescent COVID-19. Nucleic acid was either cDNA or gDNA, and it came from T cells, B-cell-depleted T cells, or PBMCs.

Sequencing used immunoSEQ multiplex PCR; TCRdb keeps in-frame clones, though not all of them. The data contain under 150,000 clones, 88% of them singletons. Sequenced: peripheral blood. This clonotype originated in a human donor in a cohort sampled during active COVID-19.

The CDR3 nucleotides read TGTGCCAGCAGCTTGACACCGTCCAGAGAGACCCAGTACTTC. Residues: CASSLTPSRETQYF. The V call is TRBV5-4, the J call TRBJ2-5; the D is unclear. CDR3 size: 14 residues. Between the trimmed V and J ends, which lost 1 base and 4 bases, there was a span of 11 bases. CDR1 is SGHNT, CDR2 YYREEE, per germline (reference sequence).